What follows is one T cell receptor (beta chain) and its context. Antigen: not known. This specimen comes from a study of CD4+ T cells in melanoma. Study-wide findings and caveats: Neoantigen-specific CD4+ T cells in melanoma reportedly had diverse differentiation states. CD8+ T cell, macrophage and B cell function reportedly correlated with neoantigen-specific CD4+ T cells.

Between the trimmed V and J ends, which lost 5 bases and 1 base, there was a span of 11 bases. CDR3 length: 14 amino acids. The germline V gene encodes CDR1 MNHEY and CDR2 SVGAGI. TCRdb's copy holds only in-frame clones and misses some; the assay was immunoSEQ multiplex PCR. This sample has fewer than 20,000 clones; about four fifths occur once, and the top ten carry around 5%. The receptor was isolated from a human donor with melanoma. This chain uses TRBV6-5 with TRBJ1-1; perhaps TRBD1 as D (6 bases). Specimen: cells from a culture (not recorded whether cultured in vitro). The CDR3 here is CASSAWTENTEAFF. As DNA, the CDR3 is TGTGCCAGCAGTGCCTGGACAGAGAACACTGAAGCTTTCTTT.